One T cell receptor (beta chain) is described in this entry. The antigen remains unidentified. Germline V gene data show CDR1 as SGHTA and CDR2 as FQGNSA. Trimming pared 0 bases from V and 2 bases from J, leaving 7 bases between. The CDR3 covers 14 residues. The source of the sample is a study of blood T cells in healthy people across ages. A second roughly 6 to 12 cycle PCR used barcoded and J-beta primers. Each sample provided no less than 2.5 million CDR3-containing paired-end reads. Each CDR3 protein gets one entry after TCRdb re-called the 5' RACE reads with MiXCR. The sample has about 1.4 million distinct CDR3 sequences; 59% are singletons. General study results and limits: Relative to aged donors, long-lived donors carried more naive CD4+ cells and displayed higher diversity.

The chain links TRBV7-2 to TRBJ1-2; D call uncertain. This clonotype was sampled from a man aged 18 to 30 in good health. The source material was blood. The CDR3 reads CASSLAVQNYGYTF. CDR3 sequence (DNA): TGTGCCAGCAGCTTAGCGGTACAAAACTATGGCTACACCTTC.